Below are 16 T cell receptor beta chains sequenced from a single sample in a study of cytomegalovirus exposure and HLA in healthy donors (dated by TCRdb to the late 2010s). The library came from the immunoSEQ multiplex PCR assay. For the multiplex PCR, a mixture combining 60 forward primers for TCR Vbeta segments and 13 reverse primers for TCR Jbeta segments was used. TCRdb carries this immuneACCESS record with in-frame sequences only. Its versions omit some clonotypes, under half of them owing to an unresolved V gene in the studies checked, with the rest unexplained. This sample has 200,000 to 250,000 clones in its table, and 77% of those were observed once. The ten largest clones take up 2.5% to 3.5% of the sample. Sequencing input: PBMCs. The source is a woman aged 55-70 years in good health and CMV-seropositive.

The chain has TRBV5-1 and TRBJ2-5; 10 nucleotides agree with TRBD2. This CDR3 contains 15 residues. The V and J ends lost 2 bases and 0 bases, in that order; junction bases with no gene match: 1. The V gene's germline CDR1 is SGHRS and CDR2 YFSETQ. CDR3 nucleotide sequence: TGCGCCAGCAGCTTACTAGCGGGGAACCAAGAGACCCAGTACTTC. This sequence encodes CASSLLAGNQETQYF.

This clone was seen a few times. This chain uses TRBV29-1 with TRBJ1-1; D might be TRBD1 (5 bases). Trimming left V 4 bases short and J 0 bases short, with 9 bases between. Looked up from germline, CDR1 is SQVTM and CDR2 is ANQGSEA. This CDR3 is 13 amino acids long. CDR3 in DNA: TGCAGCGTTGGCCGGGGGGTGAACACTGAAGCTTTCTTT. Its translation is CSVGRGVNTEAFF.

This chain uses TRBV7-9 with TRBJ1-1; no reliable D call. CDR1 is SEHNR and CDR2 is FQNEAQ in the germline V gene (reference sequence). Trimming removed 0 bases from V and 4 bases from J, with 12 bases in between. The CDR3 runs 15 residues. CDR3 sequence reads: CASSLAGLGGTEAFF. The CDR3 DNA is TGTGCCAGCAGCTTAGCTGGTTTGGGAGGCACTGAAGCTTTCTTT.

The gene calls are TRBV30 and TRBJ2-7, with D perhaps TRBD1 (6 bases). The CDR3 length is 14 residues. V was cut by 3 bases and J by 5 bases, with 17 bases left in between. Germline V CDR1 and CDR2: GTSNPN, SVGIG (reference sequence). CDR3 in amino acids: CAWSPMGHVDEQYF. The CDR3 nucleotides are TGTGCCTGGAGCCCAATGGGACACGTGGACGAGCAGTACTTC.

The chain is built from TRBV7-2 and TRBJ2-3, with TRBD2 identical over 9 bases. The CDR3 contains 15 residues. Per germline, CDR1 SGHTA and CDR2 FQGNSA. V was clipped by 4 bases and J by 4 bases; unmatched bases: 6. The CDR3 loop is CASSSPGLAADTQYF. The CDR3 nucleotides read TGTGCCAGCAGCTCACCGGGACTAGCAGCAGATACGCAGTATTTT.

V usage is TRBV6-5 and J usage is TRBJ2-5; 7 bases line up with TRBD1. The end of the DNA is better explained by TRBJ2-7, so the J call may be wrong. CDR1 and CDR2 (germline): MNHEY, SVGAGI. This CDR3 region has 16 residues. CDR3 in amino acids: CASSYSRLDRVYEQYF. The CDR3 nucleotides read TGTGCCAGCAGTTACTCGAGGTTAGACAGGGTCTACGAGCAGTACTTC.

The chain carries TRBV19 and TRBJ1-2; 7 bases align to TRBD1. This CDR3 has 14 amino acids. The J segment lost 2 bases and the V segment lost 5 bases, leaving 5 bases of the junction unmatched. Germline V CDR1 and CDR2: LNHDA, SQIVND (reference sequence). The CDR3 DNA sequence: TGTGCCAGTAGTCCTCAGACAGGGAACTATGGCTACACCTTC. This codes for CASSPQTGNYGYTF.

The CDR3 sequence is CASSPGQRNTEAFF. The CDR3 DNA sequence: TGTGCCAGCAGTCCGGGACAGAGGAACACTGAAGCTTTCTTT. The rearrangement joins TRBV28 to TRBJ1-1; 7 bases agree with TRBD1. V dropped 5 bases and J dropped 1; count of bases not matched to a gene: 4. The germline V gene has CDR1 MDHEN and CDR2 SYDVKM. The CDR3 sequence is 14 residues long.

The J gene is TRBJ1-1, the V gene TRBV19; TRBD1 might be the D (5 bases). The CDR3 sequence is 13 residues long. Trimming stripped 6 bases from V and 1 base from J, with 9 bases between. CDR1 is LNHDA and CDR2 is SQIVND in the germline V gene (reference sequence). The CDR3 reads CASSRQRNTEAFF. The CDR3 DNA is TGTGCCAGTAGCCGACAGAGGAACACTGAAGCTTTCTTT.

This clone turned up a few times. The chain is built from TRBV5-5 and TRBJ1-1; 10 nucleotides line up with TRBD1. The ends lost 4 bases at V and 5 bases at J; junction bases unmatched: 14. This CDR3 has 17 amino acids. Germline CDR1 SGHKS, CDR2 YYEKEE (reference sequence). The CDR3 here is CASSATGTGVWSTEAFF. For the CDR3, the DNA is TGTGCCAGCAGCGCAACCGGGACAGGGGTCTGGTCGACTGAAGCTTTCTTT.

The chain combines TRBV5-1 with TRBJ2-5, with a tentative D call TRBD1 (6 bases). The end of the DNA fits TRBJ2-7 better, so the J call may be wrong. The germline V gene has CDR1 SGHRS and CDR2 YFSETQ. This CDR3 has 15 amino acids. The CDR3 spells CASSLGQGHLDEQYF. CDR3 nucleotides: TGCGCCAGCAGCTTGGGGCAGGGGCATCTCGACGAGCAGTACTTC.

V usage is TRBV5-1 and J usage is TRBJ2-3, with a tentative D call TRBD1 (6 bases). CDR1 is SGHRS, CDR2 YFSETQ, per germline. Trimming took 4 bases from V and 4 from J, leaving 19 bases between them. CDR3 length: 16 residues. In DNA form, the CDR3 reads TGCGCCAGCAGCCCTACTCCGGGACACTCGTCAGATACGCAGTATTTT. Protein product: CASSPTPGHSSDTQYF.

V usage is TRBV5-6 and J usage is TRBJ1-5, with 10 bases aligning to TRBD1. The CDR3 is 16 amino acids. V was clipped by 8 bases and J by 2 bases; unmatched bases: 10. Germline values: CDR1 SGHDT, CDR2 YYEEEE. The CDR3 loop is CARRRDRGECNQPQHF. The CDR3 DNA reads as TGTGCCAGACGCCGGGACAGGGGAGAGTGCAATCAGCCCCAGCATTTT.

This chain connects TRBV18 to TRBJ1-1; D remains unclear. The CDR3 has 15 residues. Germline V gene data show CDR1 as KGHSH and CDR2 as LQKENI. V lost 4 bases and J lost 3, with 15 bases in between. For the CDR3, the DNA is TGTGCCAGCTCACGCCTTCAGAGGGTTGACACTGAAGCTTTCTTT. It encodes CASSRLQRVDTEAFF.

The rearrangement links TRBV18 to TRBJ2-7, with 9 bases aligning to TRBD2. The CDR3 is 15 amino acids. Per germline, CDR1 KGHSH and CDR2 LQKENI. V was pared by 8 bases and J by 5 bases, with 13 bases of the junction left unmatched. This CDR3 reads CASTPGLALSHEQYF. As DNA, the CDR3 is TGTGCCAGCACTCCGGGACTAGCCCTTAGCCACGAGCAGTACTTC.

The table lists this clone with a few counts. The chain carries TRBV30 and TRBJ2-2; 7 nucleotides align to TRBD2. The CDR3 consists of 14 residues. Trimming cost V 4 bases and J 8 bases; bases outside gene matches: 10. CDR1 and CDR2 from the germline V gene are GTSNPN and SVGIG (reference sequence). For the CDR3, the DNA is TGTGCCTGGACCCTGTTAGCGGGCGTGGGGGAGCTGTTTTTT. This gives the protein CAWTLLAGVGELFF.